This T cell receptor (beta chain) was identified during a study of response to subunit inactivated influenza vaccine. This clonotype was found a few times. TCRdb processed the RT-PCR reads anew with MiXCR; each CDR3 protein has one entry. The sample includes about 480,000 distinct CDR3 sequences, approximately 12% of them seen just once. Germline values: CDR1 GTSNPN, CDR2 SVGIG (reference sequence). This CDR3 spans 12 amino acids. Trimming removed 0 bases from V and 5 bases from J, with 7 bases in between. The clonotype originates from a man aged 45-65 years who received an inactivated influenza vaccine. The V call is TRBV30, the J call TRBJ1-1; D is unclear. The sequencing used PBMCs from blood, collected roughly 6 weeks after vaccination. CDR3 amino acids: CAWSVWRTEAFF. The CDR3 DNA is TGTGCCTGGAGTGTATGGAGGACTGAAGCTTTCTTT.